A selection of T cell receptor beta chains follows, all from one sample in a study of molecular identifiers for immune sequencing clone quantification. TCRdb re-analysed the PCR reads in MiXCR, keeping a single row per CDR3 protein. Here the sample spans some 100,000 distinct CDR3 sequences, roughly a third being singletons. Material: naive CD8+ T cells from blood, with Jurkat cell RNA spiked in. These receptors all come from a human donor in good health. Some libraries in this study had Jurkat cell RNA spiked in. Both conserved end residues are part of each CDR3. Each record gives: J gene, V gene, CDR3 protein.

>TRBJ2-7|TRBV27
CASSFASSYEQYF
>TRBJ2-7|TRBV20-1
CSAIARTVHSYEQYF
>TRBJ2-1|TRBV28
CASSFRFVNEQFF
>TRBJ1-5|TRBV20-1
CSARGENQPQHF
>TRBJ1-2|TRBV6-2/TRBV6-3
CASMGTENYGYTF
>TRBJ2-3|TRBV5-3
CASSLGGSDTLYF
>TRBJ2-5|TRBV7-2
CASSLAGQVKETQYF
>TRBJ2-1|TRBV14
CASSQEVPPRGSTINEQFF
>TRBJ2-7|TRBV28
CASSLYSPEQYF
>TRBJ2-7|TRBV11-2
CASSLALARREQYF
>TRBJ2-3|TRBV7-3
CASSFGTANTQYF
>TRBJ2-1|TRBV19
CASSIDTGGSYNEQFF
>TRBJ2-5|TRBV19
CASSRTGYQETQYF
>TRBJ2-3|TRBV6-2/TRBV6-3
CASSYLDPPDTQYF
>TRBJ2-1|TRBV9
CASSPRHFIPYNEQFF
>TRBJ2-7|TRBV5-1
CASSSETDSTYEQYF
>TRBJ2-7|TRBV7-9
CASSLVGNYEQYF
>TRBJ2-3|TRBV12-3/TRBV12-4
CASAGDDTDTQYF
>TRBJ2-1|TRBV9
CASSVSARAKVSYNEQFF
>TRBJ2-7|TRBV29-1
CNALGQFLEQYF